A selection of T cell receptor beta chains follows, all from one sample in a study of radiotherapy plus CTLA-4 blockade in lung cancer. Data came from immunoSEQ multiplex PCR; TCRdb stores just in-frame clones and leaves some out. Seen here are fewer than 75,000 clones, over 75% observed once, and the top ten hold 40% to 45%. The specimen comprised peripheral blood, sampled from a patient treated with radiotherapy plus ipilimumab. These receptors were collected from a human donor with non-small cell lung cancer that progressed on radiotherapy plus ipilimumab. The CDR3 runs from the conserved cysteine through the conserved F or W. A D gene is named only where the DNA matches it firmly. The size of a clone is reported for some rows only, either as once, few or many, or as a class for expanded clones.

j_call: TRBJ1-2; clone_size: medium-sized; d_call: TRBD1; v_call: TRBV28; cdr3_aa: CASSQNGQDLYGYTF; cdr3_nt: TGTGCCAGCAGTCAAAACGGACAGGACCTCTATGGCTACACCTTC
j_call: TRBJ1-4; clone_size: few; d_call: NA; v_call: TRBV6-5; cdr3_aa: CASKGTGEEKLFF; cdr3_nt: TGTGCCAGCAAGGGGACCGGAGAGGAAAAACTGTTTTTT
j_call: TRBJ2-1; clone_size: NA; d_call: TRBD2; v_call: TRBV27; cdr3_aa: CASSVLEIAGELVF; cdr3_nt: TGTGCCAGCAGCGTACTAGAAATAGCGGGCGAGCTTGTCTTC
j_call: TRBJ2-5; clone_size: NA; d_call: NA; v_call: TRBV2; cdr3_aa: CASSYKRYQETQYF; cdr3_nt: TGTGCCAGCAGTTACAAGCGGTACCAAGAGACCCAGTACTTC
j_call: TRBJ2-7; clone_size: NA; d_call: TRBD2; v_call: TRBV5-4; cdr3_aa: CASSSTGTSRGEQYF; cdr3_nt: TGTGCCAGCAGCTCCACCGGGACTAGTCGAGGCGAGCAGTACTTC
j_call: TRBJ2-6; clone_size: NA; d_call: NA; v_call: TRBV28; cdr3_aa: CASTPRVGAASGANVLTF; cdr3_nt: TGTGCCAGCACCCCCCGGGTGGGGGCGGCCTCGGGGGCCAACGTCCTGACTTTC
j_call: TRBJ2-1; clone_size: NA; d_call: TRBD1; v_call: TRBV30; cdr3_aa: CAWSGDRVWSYNEQFF; cdr3_nt: TGTGCCTGGAGTGGGGACAGGGTTTGGTCCTACAATGAGCAGTTCTTC
j_call: TRBJ1-5; clone_size: once; d_call: NA; v_call: TRBV27; cdr3_aa: CASSFGGANQPQHF; cdr3_nt: TGTGCCAGCAGTTTTGGGGGGGCCAATCAGCCCCAGCATTTT
j_call: TRBJ2-7; clone_size: NA; d_call: NA; v_call: TRBV6-5; cdr3_aa: CASSYVGRAYEQYF; cdr3_nt: TGTGCCAGCAGTTACGTTGGGCGGGCCTACGAGCAGTACTTC
j_call: TRBJ2-5; clone_size: few; d_call: TRBD1; v_call: TRBV5-8; cdr3_aa: CASNKEGTGETQYF; cdr3_nt: TGTGCCAGCAACAAAGAGGGGACAGGCGAGACCCAGTACTTC
j_call: TRBJ1-5; clone_size: once; d_call: NA; v_call: TRBV11-2; cdr3_aa: CASSSALGSGNQPQHF; cdr3_nt: TGTGCCAGCAGCTCGGCCCTTGGAAGCGGGAATCAGCCCCAGCATTTT